The TCR beta chain under discussion was sequenced for a study of blood T cell repertoires in COVID-19. Overall study: Samples taken during acute and convalescent COVID-19 were collected in the United States, Italy and Spain.

In the authors' workflow: Nucleated cell counts were estimated from reference gene primer amplification. The assay was immunoSEQ multiplex PCR, and TCRdb's table has in-frame clones only and misses some. V and J calls and clone size are copied from that table; D and trimming were computed from the DNA. Found here are 200,000 to 250,000 clones, around 83% of them singletons; the top ten hold 8.2%. Trimming took 1 base from V and 7 from J; bases not matched to a gene: 8. This CDR3 has 15 amino acids. CDR1 is LNHDA, CDR2 SQIVND, per germline (reference sequence). Enrolment of Seattle patients took place during active infection, and they were followed longitudinally.

The chain links TRBV19 to TRBJ2-5, with 8 bases that match TRBD1. The TCR originated in a woman of 80 years or more with COVID-19, enrolled during active disease. The sequencing input was peripheral blood. In DNA, the CDR3 is TGTGCCAGTAGTATAGGCGGACAGGGTTATGCGACCCAGTACTTC. The encoded protein is CASSIGGQGYATQYF.